Listed below are T cell receptor beta chains from one sample, sequenced in a study of STAT3 mutations in large granular lymphocyte leukemia. The table came from immunoSEQ multiplex PCR; TCRdb's copy has only in-frame clones and leaves some out. The sample includes 30,000 to 40,000 clones, about 90% of them seen just once. The sequenced sample consisted of peripheral blood mononuclear cells. These receptors were obtained from a man aged 55-75 years with T-cell large granular lymphocyte leukemia. Some clones in this sample may be carry-over from other donors' samples. The conserved cysteine and the conserved F or W are not part of the CDR3 here. Fields, in order: V gene, J gene, CDR3 protein.

V: TRBV28
J: TRBJ1-5
CDR3: ASQGGTGSFNQPQH

V: TRBV29-1
J: TRBJ2-1
CDR3: SVASGSREQF

V: TRBV5-4
J: TRBJ2-3
CDR3: ASSPAGYGDTQY

V: TRBV28
J: TRBJ2-5
CDR3: ASSRAPRETQY

V: TRBV30
J: TRBJ1-2
CDR3: AWSAGTGANYGYT

V: TRBV7-2
J: TRBJ1-1
CDR3: ASSLGELNTEAF

V: TRBV6-1
J: TRBJ2-3
CDR3: ASSVAGSDTQY

V: TRBV6-5
J: TRBJ1-2
CDR3: ASSLTGQGPGYT

V: TRBV4-3
J: TRBJ2-7
CDR3: ASSQDSRTGAYEQY

V: TRBV27
J: TRBJ1-2
CDR3: ASSGSGRPQGYGYT

V: TRBV6-5
J: TRBJ2-1
CDR3: ASSGGVRRYNEQF